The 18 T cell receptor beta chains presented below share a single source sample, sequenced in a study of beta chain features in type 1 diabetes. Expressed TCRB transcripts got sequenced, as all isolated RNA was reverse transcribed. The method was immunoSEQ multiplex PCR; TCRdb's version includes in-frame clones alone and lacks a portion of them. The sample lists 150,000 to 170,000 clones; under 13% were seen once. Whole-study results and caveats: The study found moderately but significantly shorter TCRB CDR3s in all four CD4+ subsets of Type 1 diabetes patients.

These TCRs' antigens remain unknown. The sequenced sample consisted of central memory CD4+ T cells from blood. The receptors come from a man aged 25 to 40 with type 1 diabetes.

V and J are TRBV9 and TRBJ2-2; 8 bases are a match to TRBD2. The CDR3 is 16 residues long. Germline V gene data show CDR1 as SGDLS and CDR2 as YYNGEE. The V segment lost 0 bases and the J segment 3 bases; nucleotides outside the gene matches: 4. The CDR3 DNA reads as TGTGCCAGCAGCGTAGTGGCGGGAGGCCACACCGGGGAGCTGTTTTTT. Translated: CASSVVAGGHTGELFF.

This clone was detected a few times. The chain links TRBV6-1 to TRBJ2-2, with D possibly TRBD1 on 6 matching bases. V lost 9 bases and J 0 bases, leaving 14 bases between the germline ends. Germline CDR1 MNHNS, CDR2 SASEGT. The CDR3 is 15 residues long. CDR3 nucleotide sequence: TGTGCCAGTCCTACAGGGTCAGCGAACACCGGGGAGCTGTTTTTT. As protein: CASPTGSANTGELFF.

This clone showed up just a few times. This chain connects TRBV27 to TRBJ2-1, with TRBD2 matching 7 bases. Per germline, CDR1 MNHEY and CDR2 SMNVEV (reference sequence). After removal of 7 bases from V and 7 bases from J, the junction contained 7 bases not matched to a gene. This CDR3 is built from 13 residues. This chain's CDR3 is CASNSEGGNEQFF. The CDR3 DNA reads TGTGCCAGCAATTCCGAGGGAGGGAATGAGCAGTTCTTC.

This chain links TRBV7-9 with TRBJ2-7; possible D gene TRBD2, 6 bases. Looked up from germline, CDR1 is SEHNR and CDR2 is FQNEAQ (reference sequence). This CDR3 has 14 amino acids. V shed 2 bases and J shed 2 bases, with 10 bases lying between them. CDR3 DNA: TGTGCCAGCAGCTTACAAGCGGGCGCCTACGAGCAGTACTTC. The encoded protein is CASSLQAGAYEQYF.

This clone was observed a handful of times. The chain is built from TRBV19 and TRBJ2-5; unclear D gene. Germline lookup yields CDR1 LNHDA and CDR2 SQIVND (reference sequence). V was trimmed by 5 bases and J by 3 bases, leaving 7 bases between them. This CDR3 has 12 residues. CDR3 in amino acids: CASSVREETQYF. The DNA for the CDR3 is TGTGCCAGTAGTGTAAGAGAAGAGACCCAGTACTTC.

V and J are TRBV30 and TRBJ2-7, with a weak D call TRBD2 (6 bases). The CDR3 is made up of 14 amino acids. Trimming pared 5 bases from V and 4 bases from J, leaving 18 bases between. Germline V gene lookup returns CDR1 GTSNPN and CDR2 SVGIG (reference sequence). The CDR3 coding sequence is TGTGCCTGGGGCTCACGGGAGCCCCTATACGAGCAGTACTTC. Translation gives CAWGSREPLYEQYF.

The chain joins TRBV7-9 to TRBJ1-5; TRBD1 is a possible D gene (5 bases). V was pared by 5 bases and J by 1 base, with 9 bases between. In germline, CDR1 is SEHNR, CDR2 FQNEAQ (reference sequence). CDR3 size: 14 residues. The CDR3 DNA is TGTGCCAGCAGCGACGGGGGGAGCAATCAGCCCCAGCATTTT. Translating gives CASSDGGSNQPQHF.

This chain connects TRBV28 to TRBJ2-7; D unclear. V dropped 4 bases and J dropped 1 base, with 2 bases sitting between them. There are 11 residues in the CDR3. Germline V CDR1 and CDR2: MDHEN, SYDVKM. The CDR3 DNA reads TGTGCCAGCAGTTCTTCCTACGAGCAGTACTTC. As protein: CASSSSYEQYF.

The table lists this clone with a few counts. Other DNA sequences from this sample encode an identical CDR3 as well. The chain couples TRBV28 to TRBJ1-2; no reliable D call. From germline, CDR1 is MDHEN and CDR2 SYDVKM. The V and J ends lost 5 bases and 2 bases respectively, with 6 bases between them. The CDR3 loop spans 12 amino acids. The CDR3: CASSLGNYGYTF. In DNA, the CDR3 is TGTGCCAGCAGTCTAGGAAACTATGGCTACACCTTC.

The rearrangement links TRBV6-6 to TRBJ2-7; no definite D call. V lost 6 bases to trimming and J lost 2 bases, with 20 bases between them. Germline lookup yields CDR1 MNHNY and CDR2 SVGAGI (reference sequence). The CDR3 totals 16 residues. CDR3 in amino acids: CASRKTAQEATYEQYF. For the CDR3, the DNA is TGTGCCAGCAGAAAGACGGCCCAAGAGGCGACCTACGAGCAGTACTTC.

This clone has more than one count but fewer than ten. CDR3 protein: CASSFTHTGELFF. DNA of the CDR3: TGCGCCAGCAGCTTTACTCACACCGGGGAGCTGTTTTTT. The chain links TRBV5-1 to TRBJ2-2; no clear D. Germline V CDR1 and CDR2: SGHRS, YFSETQ. The CDR3 is 13 residues long. The V gene lost 2 bases and the J gene lost 3 bases, with 5 bases spanning the gap.

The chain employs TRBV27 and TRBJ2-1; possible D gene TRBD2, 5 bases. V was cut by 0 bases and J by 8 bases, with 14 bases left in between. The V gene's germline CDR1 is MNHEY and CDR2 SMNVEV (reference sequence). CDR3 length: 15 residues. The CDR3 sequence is CASSLSRVAGHEQFF. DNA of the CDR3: TGTGCCAGCAGTTTATCGCGGGTAGCTGGTCATGAGCAGTTCTTC.

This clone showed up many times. The CDR3 nucleotides are TGTGCCTGGAGTGTATGGCGGGGGGCTGTCGAGCAGTACTTC. This sequence encodes CAWSVWRGAVEQYF. The chain uses TRBV30 and TRBJ2-7; 8 bases fit TRBD2. The CDR3 totals 14 residues. In germline, CDR1 is GTSNPN, CDR2 SVGIG (reference sequence). V lost 0 bases, J lost 6 bases, and 7 bases stayed unmatched.

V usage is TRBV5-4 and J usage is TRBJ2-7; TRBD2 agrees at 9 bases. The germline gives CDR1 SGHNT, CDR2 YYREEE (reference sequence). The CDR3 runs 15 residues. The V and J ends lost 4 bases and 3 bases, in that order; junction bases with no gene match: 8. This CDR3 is CASSAGTSNFYEQYF. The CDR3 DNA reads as TGTGCCAGCAGCGCCGGGACTAGCAATTTCTACGAGCAGTACTTC.

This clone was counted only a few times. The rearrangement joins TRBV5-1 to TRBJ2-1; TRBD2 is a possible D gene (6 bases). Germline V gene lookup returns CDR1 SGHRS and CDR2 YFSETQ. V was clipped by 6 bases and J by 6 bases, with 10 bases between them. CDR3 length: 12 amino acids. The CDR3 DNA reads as TGCGCCAGCATGGCGGAGGGCAATGAGCAGTTCTTC. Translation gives CASMAEGNEQFF.

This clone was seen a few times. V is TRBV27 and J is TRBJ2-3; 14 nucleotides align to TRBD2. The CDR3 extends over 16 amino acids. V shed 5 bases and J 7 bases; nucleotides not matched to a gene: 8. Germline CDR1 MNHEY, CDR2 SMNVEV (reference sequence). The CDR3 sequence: CASSPRLAGGWNTQYF. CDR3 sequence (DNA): TGTGCCAGCAGTCCACGACTAGCGGGAGGGTGGAATACGCAGTATTTT.

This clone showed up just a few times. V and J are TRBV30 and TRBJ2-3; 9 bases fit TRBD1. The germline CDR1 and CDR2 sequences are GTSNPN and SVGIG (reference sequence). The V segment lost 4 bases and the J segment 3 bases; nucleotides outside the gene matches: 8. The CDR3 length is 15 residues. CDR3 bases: TGTGCCTGGAACCGACCGGGACAGGGAACAGATACGCAGTATTTT. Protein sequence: CAWNRPGQGTDTQYF.

The CDR3 is CASSLDPRGAQETQYF. Here the CDR3 DNA reads TGCGCCAGCAGCTTGGACCCCAGGGGGGCGCAAGAGACCCAGTACTTC. The chain couples TRBV5-1 to TRBJ2-5; D might be TRBD1 (7 bases). Trimming cost V 0 bases and J 2 bases, with 14 bases left between them. This CDR3 contains 16 residues. Germline values: CDR1 SGHRS, CDR2 YFSETQ.